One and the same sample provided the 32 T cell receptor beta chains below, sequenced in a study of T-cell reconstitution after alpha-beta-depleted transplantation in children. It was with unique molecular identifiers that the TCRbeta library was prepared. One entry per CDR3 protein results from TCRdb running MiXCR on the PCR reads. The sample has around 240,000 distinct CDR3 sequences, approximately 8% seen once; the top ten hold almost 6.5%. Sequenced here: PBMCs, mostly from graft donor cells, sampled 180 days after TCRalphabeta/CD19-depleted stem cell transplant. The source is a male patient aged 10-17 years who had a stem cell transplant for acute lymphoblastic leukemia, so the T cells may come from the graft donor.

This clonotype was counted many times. CDR3 coding DNA: TGTGCCAGCAGCTTGCAGATAACGCAGTATTTT. Protein: CASSLQITQYF. This chain uses TRBV12-3 or TRBV12-4 with TRBJ2-3; D gene ambiguous. The CDR3 is made up of 11 amino acids. V was cut by 6 bases and J by 9 bases, with 10 bases left in between.

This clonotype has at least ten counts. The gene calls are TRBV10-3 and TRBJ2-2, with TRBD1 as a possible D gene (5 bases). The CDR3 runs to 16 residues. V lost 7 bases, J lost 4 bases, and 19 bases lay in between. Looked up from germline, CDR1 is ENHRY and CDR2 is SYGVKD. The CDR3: CAIKSSDQGFTGELFF. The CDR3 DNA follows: TGTGCCATCAAGTCTTCCGATCAGGGTTTCACCGGGGAGCTGTTTTTT.

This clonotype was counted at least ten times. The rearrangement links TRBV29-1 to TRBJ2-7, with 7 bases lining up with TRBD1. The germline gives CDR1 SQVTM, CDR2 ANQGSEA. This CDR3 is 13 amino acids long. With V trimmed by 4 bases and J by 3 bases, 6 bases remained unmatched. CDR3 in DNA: TGCAGCGTTGCAACAGGGGCGTACTACGAGCAGTACTTC. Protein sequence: CSVATGAYYEQYF.

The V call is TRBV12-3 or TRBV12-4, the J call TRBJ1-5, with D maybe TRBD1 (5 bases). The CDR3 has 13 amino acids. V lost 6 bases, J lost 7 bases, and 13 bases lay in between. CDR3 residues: CASSLQGVQPQHF. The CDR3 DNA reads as TGTGCCAGCAGCCTCCAGGGTGTACAGCCCCAGCATTTT.

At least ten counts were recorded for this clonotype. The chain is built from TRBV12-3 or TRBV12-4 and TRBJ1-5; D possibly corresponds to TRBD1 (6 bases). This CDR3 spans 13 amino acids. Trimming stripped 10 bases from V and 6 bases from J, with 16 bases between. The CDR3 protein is CATLRGAGQPQHF. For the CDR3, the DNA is TGTGCCACCTTACGGGGGGCGGGTCAGCCCCAGCATTTT.

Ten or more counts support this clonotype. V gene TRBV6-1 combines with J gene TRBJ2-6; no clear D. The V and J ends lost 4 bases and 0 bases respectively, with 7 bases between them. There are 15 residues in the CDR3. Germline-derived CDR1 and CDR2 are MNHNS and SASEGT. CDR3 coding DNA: TGTGCCAGCAGTGCCCCATCCTCTGGGGCCAACGTCCTGACTTTC. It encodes CASSAPSSGANVLTF.

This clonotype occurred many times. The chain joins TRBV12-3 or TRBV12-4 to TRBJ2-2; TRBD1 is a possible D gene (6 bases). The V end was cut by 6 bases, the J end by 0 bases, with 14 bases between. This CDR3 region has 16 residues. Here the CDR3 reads CASSPDRSSNTGELFF. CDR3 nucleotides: TGTGCCAGCAGCCCGGACAGATCATCGAACACCGGGGAGCTGTTTTTT.

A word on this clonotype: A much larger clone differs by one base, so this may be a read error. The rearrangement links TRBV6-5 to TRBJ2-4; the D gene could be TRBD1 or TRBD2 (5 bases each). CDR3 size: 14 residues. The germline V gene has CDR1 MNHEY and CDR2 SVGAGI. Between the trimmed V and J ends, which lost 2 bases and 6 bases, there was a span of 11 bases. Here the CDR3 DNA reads TGTGCCAGCAGTTACGGGGGATCCCGAAACATTCAGTACTTC. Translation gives CASSYGGSRNIQYF.

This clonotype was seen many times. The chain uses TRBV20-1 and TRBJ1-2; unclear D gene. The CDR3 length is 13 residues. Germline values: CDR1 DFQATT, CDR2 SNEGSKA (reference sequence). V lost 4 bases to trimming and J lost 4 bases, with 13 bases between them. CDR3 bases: TGCAGTGCTATCCGTCCGGGGTCCTATGGCTACACCTTC. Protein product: CSAIRPGSYGYTF.

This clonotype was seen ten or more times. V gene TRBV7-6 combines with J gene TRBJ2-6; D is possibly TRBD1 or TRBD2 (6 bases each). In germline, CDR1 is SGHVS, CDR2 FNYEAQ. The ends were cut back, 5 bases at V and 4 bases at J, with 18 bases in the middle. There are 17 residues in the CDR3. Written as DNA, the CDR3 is TGTGCCAGCAGCCCCTTCGGGGGCGGAGGGGGGGCCAACGTCCTGACTTTC. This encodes CASSPFGGGGGANVLTF.

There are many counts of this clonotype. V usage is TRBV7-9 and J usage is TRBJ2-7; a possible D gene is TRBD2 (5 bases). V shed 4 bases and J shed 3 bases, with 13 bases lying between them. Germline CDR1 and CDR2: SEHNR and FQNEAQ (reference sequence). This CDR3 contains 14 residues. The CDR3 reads CASSSGLTDYEQYF. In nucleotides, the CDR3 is TGTGCCAGCAGCTCCGGACTTACCGACTACGAGCAGTACTTC.

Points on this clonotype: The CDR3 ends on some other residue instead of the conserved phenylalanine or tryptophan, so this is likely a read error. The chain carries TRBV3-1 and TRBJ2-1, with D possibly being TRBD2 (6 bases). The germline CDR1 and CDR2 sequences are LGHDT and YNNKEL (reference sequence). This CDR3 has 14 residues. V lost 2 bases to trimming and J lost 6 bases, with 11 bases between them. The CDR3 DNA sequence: TGTGCCAGCAGCCAACCGGGACTTTTCAATGAGCAGTTCGTC. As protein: CASSQPGLFNEQFV.

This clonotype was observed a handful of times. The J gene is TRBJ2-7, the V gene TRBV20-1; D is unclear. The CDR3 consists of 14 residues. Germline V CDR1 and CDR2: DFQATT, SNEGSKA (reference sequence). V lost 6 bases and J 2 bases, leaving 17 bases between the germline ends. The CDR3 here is CSASPRVPPYEQYF. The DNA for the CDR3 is TGCAGTGCCTCCCCCCGGGTACCTCCCTACGAGCAGTACTTC.

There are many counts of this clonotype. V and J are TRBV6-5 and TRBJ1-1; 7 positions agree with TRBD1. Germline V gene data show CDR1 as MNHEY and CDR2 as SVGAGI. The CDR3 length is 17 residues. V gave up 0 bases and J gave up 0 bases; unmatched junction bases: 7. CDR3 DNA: TGTGCCAGCAGTTACTCAGTTGGGGGGACAGTGAACACTGAAGCTTTCTTT. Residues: CASSYSVGGTVNTEAFF.

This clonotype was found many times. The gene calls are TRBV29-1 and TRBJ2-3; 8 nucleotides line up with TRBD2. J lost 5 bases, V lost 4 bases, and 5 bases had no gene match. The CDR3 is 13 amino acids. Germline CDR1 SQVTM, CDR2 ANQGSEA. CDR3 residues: CSVAGLGIDTQYF. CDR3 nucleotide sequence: TGCAGCGTTGCGGGACTAGGGATAGATACGCAGTATTTT.

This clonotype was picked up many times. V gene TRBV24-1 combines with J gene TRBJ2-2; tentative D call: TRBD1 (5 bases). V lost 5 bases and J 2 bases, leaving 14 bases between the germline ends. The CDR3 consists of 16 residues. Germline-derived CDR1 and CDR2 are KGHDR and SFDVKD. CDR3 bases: TGTGCCACCAGTGGGCGTAGGGGTCTAAACACCGGGGAGCTGTTTTTT. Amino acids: CATSGRRGLNTGELFF.

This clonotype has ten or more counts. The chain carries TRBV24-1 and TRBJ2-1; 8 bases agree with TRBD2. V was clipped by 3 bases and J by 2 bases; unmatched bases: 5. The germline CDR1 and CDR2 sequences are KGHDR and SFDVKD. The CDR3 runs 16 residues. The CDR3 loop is CATSDISGGPYNEQFF. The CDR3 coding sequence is TGTGCCACCAGTGATATCTCGGGAGGGCCCTACAATGAGCAGTTCTTC.

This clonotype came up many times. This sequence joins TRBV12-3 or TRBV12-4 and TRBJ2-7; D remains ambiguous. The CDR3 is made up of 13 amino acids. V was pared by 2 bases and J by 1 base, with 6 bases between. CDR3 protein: CASSLIGSYEQYF. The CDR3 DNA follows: TGTGCCAGCAGTTTAATCGGATCCTACGAGCAGTACTTC.

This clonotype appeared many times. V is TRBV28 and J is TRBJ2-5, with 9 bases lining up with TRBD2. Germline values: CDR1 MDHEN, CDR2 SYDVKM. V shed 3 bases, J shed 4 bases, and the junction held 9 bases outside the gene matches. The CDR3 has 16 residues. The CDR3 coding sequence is TGTGCCAGCAGTTTGAATAGGCGGGAGGGCCCAGAGACCCAGTACTTC. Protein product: CASSLNRREGPETQYF.

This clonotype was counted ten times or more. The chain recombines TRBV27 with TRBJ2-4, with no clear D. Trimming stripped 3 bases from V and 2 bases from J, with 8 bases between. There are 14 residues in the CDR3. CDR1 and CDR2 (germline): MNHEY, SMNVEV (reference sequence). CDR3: CASSFTLTKNIQYF. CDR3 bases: TGTGCCAGCAGTTTTACCTTAACCAAAAACATTCAGTACTTC.

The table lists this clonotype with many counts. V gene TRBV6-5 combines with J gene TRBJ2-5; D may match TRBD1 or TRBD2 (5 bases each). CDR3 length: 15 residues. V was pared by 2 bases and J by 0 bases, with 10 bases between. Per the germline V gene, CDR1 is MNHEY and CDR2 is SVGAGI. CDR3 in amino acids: CASSYGDRYQETQYF. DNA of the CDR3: TGTGCCAGCAGTTACGGGGACCGCTACCAAGAGACCCAGTACTTC.

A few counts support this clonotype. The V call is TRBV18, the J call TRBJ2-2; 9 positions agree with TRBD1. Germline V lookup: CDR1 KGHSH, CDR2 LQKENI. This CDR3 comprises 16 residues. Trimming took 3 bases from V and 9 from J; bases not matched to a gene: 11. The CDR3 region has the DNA TGTGCCAGCTCACCTCCCGGGACAGGGCGTGTGCGGGAGCTGTTTTTT. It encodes CASSPPGTGRVRELFF.

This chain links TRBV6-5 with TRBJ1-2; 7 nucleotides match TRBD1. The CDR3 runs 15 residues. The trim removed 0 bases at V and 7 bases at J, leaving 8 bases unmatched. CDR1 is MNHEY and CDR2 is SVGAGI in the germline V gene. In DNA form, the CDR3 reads TGTGCCAGCAGTTACTCGAACGCGACAGGGCCTGGCTACACCTTC. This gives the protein CASSYSNATGPGYTF.

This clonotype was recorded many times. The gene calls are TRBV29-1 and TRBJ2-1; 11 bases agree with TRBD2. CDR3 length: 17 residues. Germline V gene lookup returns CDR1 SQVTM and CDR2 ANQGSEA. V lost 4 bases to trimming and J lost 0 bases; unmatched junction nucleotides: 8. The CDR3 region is CSVGGTSGRSSYNEQFF. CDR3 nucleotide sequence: TGCAGCGTTGGGGGGACTAGCGGAAGGAGCTCCTACAATGAGCAGTTCTTC.

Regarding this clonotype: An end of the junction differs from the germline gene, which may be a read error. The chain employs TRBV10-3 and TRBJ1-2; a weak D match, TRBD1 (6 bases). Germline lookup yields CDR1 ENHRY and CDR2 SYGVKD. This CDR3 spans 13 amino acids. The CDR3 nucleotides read TGTGCCATCAGTGACGACAGGAGCTATGGCTGCACCTTC. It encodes CAISDDRSYGCTF.

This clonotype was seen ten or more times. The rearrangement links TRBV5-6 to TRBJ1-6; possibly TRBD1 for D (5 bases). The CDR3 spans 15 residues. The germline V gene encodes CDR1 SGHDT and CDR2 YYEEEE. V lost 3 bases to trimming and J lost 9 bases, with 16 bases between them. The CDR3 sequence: CASSSSSTGASPLHF. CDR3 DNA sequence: TGTGCCAGCAGCTCTTCCTCAACCGGGGCTTCACCCCTCCACTTT. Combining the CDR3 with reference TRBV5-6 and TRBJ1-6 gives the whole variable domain DAGVTQSPTHLIKTRGQQVTLRCSPKSGHDTVSWYQQALGQGPQFIFQYYEEEERQRGNFPDRFSGHQFPNYSSELNVNALLLGDSALYLCASSSSSTGASPLHFGNGTRLTVT.

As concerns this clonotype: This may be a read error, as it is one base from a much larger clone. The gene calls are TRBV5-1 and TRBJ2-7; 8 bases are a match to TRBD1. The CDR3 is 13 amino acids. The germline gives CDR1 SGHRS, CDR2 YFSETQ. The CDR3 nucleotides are TGCGCCAGGGGGACAGGTGTTTCCTACGAGCCGTACTTC. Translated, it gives CARGTGVSYEPYF.

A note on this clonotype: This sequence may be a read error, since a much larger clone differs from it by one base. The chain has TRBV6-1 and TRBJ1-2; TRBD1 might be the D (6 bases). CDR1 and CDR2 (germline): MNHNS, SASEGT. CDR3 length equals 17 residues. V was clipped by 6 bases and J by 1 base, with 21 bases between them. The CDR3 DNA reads TGTGCCAGCAGCCAGAGAGGTGGGGGCTCGGGTAACTATGGCTACACCTTC. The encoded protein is CASSQRGGGSGNYGYTF.

CDR3 sequence reads: CASSLGGQQYF. For the CDR3, the DNA is TGTGCCAGTAGCCTAGGGGGGCAGCAGTACTTC. The rearrangement links TRBV19 to TRBJ2-7; D may match TRBD1 or TRBD2 (6 bases each). The CDR3 contains 11 residues. The germline V and J ends were trimmed by 6 bases and 8 bases, with 11 bases remaining between them. Per germline, CDR1 LNHDA and CDR2 SQIVND (reference sequence). The full variable domain, completed using reference TRBV19 and TRBJ2-7, is DGGITQSPKYLFRKEGQNVTLSCEQNLNHDAMYWYRQDPGQGLRLIYYSQIVNDFQKGDIAEGYSVSREKKESFPLTVTSAQKNPTAFYLCASSLGGQQYFGPGTRLTVT.

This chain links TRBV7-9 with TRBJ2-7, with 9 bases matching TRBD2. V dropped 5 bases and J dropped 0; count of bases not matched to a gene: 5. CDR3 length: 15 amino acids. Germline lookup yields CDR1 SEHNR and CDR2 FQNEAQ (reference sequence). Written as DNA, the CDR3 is TGTGCCAGCAGCCCCAGCGGGAGGAGCTCCTACGAGCAGTACTTC. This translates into CASSPSGRSSYEQYF.

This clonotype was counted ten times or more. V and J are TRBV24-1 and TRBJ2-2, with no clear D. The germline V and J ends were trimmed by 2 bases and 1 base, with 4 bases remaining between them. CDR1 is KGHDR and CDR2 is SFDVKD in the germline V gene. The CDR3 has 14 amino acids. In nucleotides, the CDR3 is TGTGCCACCAGTGATTACAAGAACACCGGGGAGCTGTTTTTT. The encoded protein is CATSDYKNTGELFF.

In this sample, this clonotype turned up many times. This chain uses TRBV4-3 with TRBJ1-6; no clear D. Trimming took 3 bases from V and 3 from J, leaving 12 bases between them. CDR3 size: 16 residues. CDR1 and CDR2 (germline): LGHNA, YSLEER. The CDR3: CASSQAGGFYNSPLHF. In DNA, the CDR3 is TGCGCCAGCAGCCAGGCAGGTGGATTCTATAATTCACCCCTCCACTTT.